This T cell receptor (beta chain) originates from a study of long-term antiretroviral therapy in people with HIV (dated by TCRdb to 2022 to 2024). Describing the broader study: The earliest samples were collected about a decade before the 2015 WHO recommendation for immediate ART, when ART was typically delayed until CD4 counts fell. No cross-contamination during QIAcube processing was seen in test extractions of a monoclonal T-cell line run alongside around 31 polyclonal samples. Among the 25 to 35 participants with HIV, eleven were female. A total of under 250 cryopreserved PBMC samples came from 30 adults with confirmed HIV infection and were collected serially over a mean of about six years (range 1-12). A retrospective serial study tested whether changes in peripheral blood TRB repertoire composition and diversity were associated with ART initiation and durable HIV suppression. What the research found in general, with its limitations: Expanded TRB clones identified before ART initiation dominated the repertoire at all time points, although this dominance fluctuated and declined in many PLHIV after ART. No data were available on ART adherence, viral resistance or therapy changes, limiting inferences about post-ART repertoire changes. Because PBMC availability was limited, only the TCR beta chain was sequenced, with no alpha chain pairing. ART initiation was associated with a significant increase in TRB diversity, but diversity stayed significantly below transplant donor controls even after long-term ART. Because cell numbers in pre-ART samples were limited, unsorted PBMC were profiled instead of sorted CD4+ and CD8+ T cells. The samples were dated from about 2004 to 2017, and the ART regimens that were used may be less effective than current ART regimens. HIV repertoires had narrower CDR3 length ranges than controls, and the network structure suggested an antigen-experienced repertoire that shifted only slightly toward naive after ART.

Participants were included only if at least one PBMC sample before ART initiation and at least two post-ART samples were available. Every participant with HIV received treatment in the United States of America. Before DNA extraction, cryopreserved samples of about 0.9-11 million PBMC were thawed and then washed. At the time of the earliest PBMC sample, participants with HIV were aged between roughly 20 and 55 years. Each participant contributed PBMC samples from 1-4 timepoints before ART initiation and 2-8 timepoints after ART initiation, with a median of 7 samples. For every participant, serial HIV viral load, CD4+ T-cell count, ART history and demographic data were obtained. A Qiagen kit on a QIAcube was used to extract genomic DNA from unsorted PBMC, with samples processed in batches of 12. Notes on this clone: The target of this receptor is not known. One base away there is no much larger clone; base qualities are not given.

The immunoSEQ hsTCRB v3.0 assay was used at survey level resolution to sequence the TRB variable region. TRB sequencing targeted a depth of about 40,000-55,000 T-cell genomes per sample. Pooled TRB libraries were sequenced on an Illumina MiSeq with a v3 150-cycle kit. The study's processing was this. Repertoire analysis ran in R within a reproducible Nextflow workflow covering QC, data transformation and analysis. LymphoSeq2, an R package for exploring AIRR-Seq data, was used to implement the custom analyses. Several samples that yielded fewer than 5000 total TRB sequences were excluded, so that 200 or so HIV repertoires were analyzed. Among the 170 to 200 retained HIV repertoires, 55 to 65 were collected before ART initiation and 120 to 130 were collected after ART initiation. Repertoires were downsampled to 5000 TRB nucleotide sequences, and summary statistics were averaged over 100 downsampling iterations. The analysis kept only TRB sequences whose CDR3 regions were at least seven amino acids long. A Shannon entropy-derived clonality score and the Gini coefficient were used to measure diversity. In repertoire networks, the top 5000 CDR3 amino acid sequences were linked whenever an edit distance of one separated two sequences. Antigen specificity groups and MHC restriction were predicted for TRB CDR3 amino acid sequences with GLIPH2. To flag known associations with CMV, EBV, HIV or tissue antigens, CDR3 amino acid sequences were compared against VDJdb and McPAS-TCR. Pre-ART, post-ART and control groups were compared with Wilcoxon signed-rank tests and Holm-Bonferroni correction. TCRdb mirrors the immuneACCESS table, restricted to in-frame sequences. Some clones are absent from its copies; in checked studies, under half trace to an unresolved V gene, and the reason for the others is unknown. V, J and clone size derive from that table, while D and trimming were established from the DNA sequence. This sample holds under 25,000 clones; 65% to 80% were observed only once. The top ten hold roughly a tenth of the sample.

The CDR3 covers 19 residues, taking in both the cysteine and the phenylalanine. Of the read, only the CDR3 DNA is kept; its 57 bases are in frame from base 1. Sequences SNHLY (CDR1) and FYNNEI (CDR2) are obtained from the germline V gene. V lost 3 bases and J lost 0 bases, and the count of bases not matched to a germline gene is 9. Here the chain combines TRBV2 and TRBJ2-1; TRBD2 fits 12 bases in the junction. Sequencing was performed on unsorted PBMCs, taken 0.5 years before starting antiretroviral therapy. The TCR comes from a man between 18 and 29 years old with HIV. CDR3 protein: CASSDSTSGSANSYNEQFF. The nucleotides read TGTGCCAGCAGTGATTCGACTAGCGGGAGTGCTAACTCCTACAATGAGCAGTTCTTC.